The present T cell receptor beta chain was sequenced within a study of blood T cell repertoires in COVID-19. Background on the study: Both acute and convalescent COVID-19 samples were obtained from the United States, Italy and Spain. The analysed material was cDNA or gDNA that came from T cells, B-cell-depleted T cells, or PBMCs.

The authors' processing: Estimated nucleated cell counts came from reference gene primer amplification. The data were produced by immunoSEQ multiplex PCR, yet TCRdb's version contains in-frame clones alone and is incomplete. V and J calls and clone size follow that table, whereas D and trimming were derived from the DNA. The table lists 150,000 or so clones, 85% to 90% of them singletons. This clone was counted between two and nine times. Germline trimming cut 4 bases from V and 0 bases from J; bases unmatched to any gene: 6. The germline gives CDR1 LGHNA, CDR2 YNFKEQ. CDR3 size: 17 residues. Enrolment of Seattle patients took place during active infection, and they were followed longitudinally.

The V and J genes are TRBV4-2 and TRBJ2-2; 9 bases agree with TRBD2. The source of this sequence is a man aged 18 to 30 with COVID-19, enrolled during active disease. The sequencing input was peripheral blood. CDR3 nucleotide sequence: TGTGCCAGCAGCCGCACTAGCGGGTACGCGAACACCGGGGAGCTGTTTTTT. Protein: CASSRTSGYANTGELFF.